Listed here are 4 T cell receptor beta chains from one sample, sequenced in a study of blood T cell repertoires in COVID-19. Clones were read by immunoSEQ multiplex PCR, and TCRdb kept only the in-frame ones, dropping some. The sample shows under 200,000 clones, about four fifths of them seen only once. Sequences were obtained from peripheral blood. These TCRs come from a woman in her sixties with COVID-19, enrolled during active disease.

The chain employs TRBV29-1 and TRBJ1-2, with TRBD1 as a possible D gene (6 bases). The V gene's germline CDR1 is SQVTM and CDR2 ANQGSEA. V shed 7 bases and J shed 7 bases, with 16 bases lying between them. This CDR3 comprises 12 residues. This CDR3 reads CSARTGGGGYTF. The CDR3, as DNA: TGCAGCGCGCGGACGGGGGGCGGTGGCTACACCTTC. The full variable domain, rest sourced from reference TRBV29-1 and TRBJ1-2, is SAVISQKPSRDICQRGTSLTIQCQVDSQVTMMFWYRQQPGQSLTLIATANQGSEATYESGFVIDKFPISRPNLTFSTLTVSNMSPEDSSIYLCSARTGGGGYTFGSGTRLTVV.

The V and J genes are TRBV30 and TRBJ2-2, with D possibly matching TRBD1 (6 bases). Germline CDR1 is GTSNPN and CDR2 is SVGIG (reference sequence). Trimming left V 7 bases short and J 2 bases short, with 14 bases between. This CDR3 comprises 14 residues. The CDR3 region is CALPRDTNTGELFF. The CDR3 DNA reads TGTGCCTTACCCCGGGACACCAACACCGGGGAGCTGTTTTTT.

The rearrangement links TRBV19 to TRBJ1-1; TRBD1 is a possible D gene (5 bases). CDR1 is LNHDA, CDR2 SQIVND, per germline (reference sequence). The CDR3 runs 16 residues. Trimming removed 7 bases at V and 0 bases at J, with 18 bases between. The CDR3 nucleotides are TGTGCCAGTACTAATTTGGCAGGGATGGTGAACACTGAAGCTTTCTTT. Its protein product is CASTNLAGMVNTEAFF.

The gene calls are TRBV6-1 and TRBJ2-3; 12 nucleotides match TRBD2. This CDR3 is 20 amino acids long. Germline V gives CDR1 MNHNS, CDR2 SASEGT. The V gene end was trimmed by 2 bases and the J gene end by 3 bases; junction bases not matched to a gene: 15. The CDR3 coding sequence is TGTGCCAGCAGTGAAAACCGGCTAGCGGGGGGGCCGGGCAGGACAGATACGCAGTATTTT. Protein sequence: CASSENRLAGGPGRTDTQYF.